This T cell receptor beta chain was retrieved from a study of blood T cell repertoires in COVID-19. The germline V gene has CDR1 MNHNS and CDR2 SASEGT. Trimming cost V 2 bases and J 11 bases, with 16 bases left between them. The CDR3 loop spans 14 amino acids. TCRdb keeps only in-frame clones here, not all; method: immunoSEQ multiplex PCR. Found here are approximately 400,000 clones, more than 65% of them singletons; the top ten hold roughly 1.1%. V and J are TRBV6-1 and TRBJ1-5, with D possibly being TRBD1 (5 bases). This receptor was taken from a human donor with acute or convalescent COVID-19. The donor label of this sample is uncertain. Source material: peripheral blood. This chain's CDR3 is CASSEIAGQGSQHF. CDR3 in DNA: TGTGCCAGCAGTGAAATCGCGGGGCAAGGGTCCCAGCATTTT.